The 32 T cell receptor beta chains given below trace back to one sample, sequenced in a study of radiotherapy plus CTLA-4 blockade in lung cancer (dated by TCRdb to 2017 to 2018). Libraries were constructed by the immunoSEQ multiplex PCR assay. Entries here come from immuneACCESS through TCRdb and include only in-frame sequences with V and J called. Some clones fail to appear in such tables; in the studies checked, an unresolved V gene covers under half of the shortfall, and the cause of the remainder is unknown. For this sample there are some 94,000 clones; 80% to 85% appear just once. The ten largest clones capture roughly 25% of the sample. This specimen was peripheral blood, taken from a patient treated with radiotherapy plus ipilimumab. The receptor source for this set is a human donor with non-small cell lung cancer that progressed on radiotherapy plus ipilimumab.

The chain recombines TRBV6-5 with TRBJ1-4; 12 positions agree with TRBD1. This CDR3 spans 16 amino acids. J was trimmed by 3 bases and V by 4 bases; bases with no gene match: 3. Germline V gene data show CDR1 as MNHEY and CDR2 as SVGAGI. Here the CDR3 reads CASSWDRGLANEKLFF. In DNA, the CDR3 is TGTGCCAGCAGTTGGGACAGGGGGCTTGCTAATGAAAAACTGTTTTTT.

The rearrangement uses TRBV6-5 and TRBJ1-2; D is unresolved. V was pared by 5 bases and J by 4 bases, with 8 bases between. The CDR3 totals 12 residues. Germline CDR1 and CDR2: MNHEY and SVGAGI. CDR3 loop: CASSPGFYGYTF. The CDR3 DNA reads TGTGCCAGCAGTCCGGGGTTCTATGGCTACACCTTC.

The chain recombines TRBV7-3 with TRBJ2-1, with D unresolved. The CDR3 runs 16 residues. The germline CDR1 and CDR2 sequences are SGHTA and FQGTGA. Trimming pared 0 bases from V and 0 bases from J, leaving 9 bases between. This chain's CDR3 is CASSLTADHSYNEQFF. The CDR3 DNA sequence: TGTGCCAGCAGCTTAACCGCCGACCACTCCTACAATGAGCAGTTCTTC.

The sample holds one count of this clone. The chain has TRBV20-1 and TRBJ2-1; D ambiguous. Germline V lookup: CDR1 DFQATT, CDR2 SNEGSKA (reference sequence). The CDR3 length is 10 residues. Deletions cut 1 base from V and 8 bases from J, with 3 bases between. The CDR3 spells CSARVDEQFF. CDR3 in DNA: TGCAGTGCTAGAGTGGATGAGCAGTTCTTC.

This clone was detected only a few times. The chain employs TRBV19 and TRBJ2-2; 7 positions agree with TRBD1. The CDR3 sequence is 15 residues long. Germline values: CDR1 LNHDA, CDR2 SQIVND (reference sequence). The V segment lost 6 bases and the J segment 2 bases; nucleotides outside the gene matches: 6. The CDR3 loop reads CASSGQATNTGELFF. The DNA for the CDR3 is TGTGCCAGTAGCGGACAGGCAACCAACACCGGGGAGCTGTTTTTT.

The rearrangement links TRBV6-5 to TRBJ2-1; 8 nucleotides match TRBD2. CDR3 length: 16 residues. The J segment lost 4 bases and the V segment lost 2 bases, leaving 7 bases of the junction unmatched. Looked up from germline, CDR1 is MNHEY and CDR2 is SVGAGI. The CDR3 spells CASSYPGSGSYNEQFF. CDR3 nucleotide sequence: TGTGCCAGCAGTTACCCAGGCAGCGGGAGTTACAATGAGCAGTTCTTC.

This clone appeared many times. The chain employs TRBV5-6 and TRBJ1-1; no firm D call. CDR1 SGHDT and CDR2 YYEEEE come from the germline V gene. The CDR3 is 11 residues long. V gave up 2 bases and J gave up 7 bases, with 6 bases separating them. The CDR3 DNA reads as TGTGCCAGCAGCTTTTCAGATGAAGCTTTCTTT. It is translated as CASSFSDEAFF.

This clone was recorded once. V gene TRBV11-2 combines with J gene TRBJ1-1; possible D gene TRBD1, 6 bases. The ends were cut back, 5 bases at V and 4 bases at J, with 14 bases in the middle. Germline V CDR1 and CDR2: SGHAT, FQNNGV. This CDR3 is built from 14 residues. The CDR3 sequence: CASSLLWTATEAFF. CDR3 DNA sequence: TGTGCCAGCAGCCTGCTTTGGACAGCCACTGAAGCTTTCTTT.

The rearrangement uses TRBV27 and TRBJ2-3; D unresolved. Per the germline V gene, CDR1 is MNHEY and CDR2 is SMNVEV (reference sequence). Trimming shortened V by 0 bases and J by 0 bases, and 7 bases separated the two germline ends. The CDR3 extends over 15 amino acids. The chain's CDR3 is CASSLSAVSTDTQYF. In nucleotides, the CDR3 is TGTGCCAGCAGTTTATCTGCCGTAAGCACAGATACGCAGTATTTT.

This sequence joins TRBV9 and TRBJ2-5, with 7 bases identical to TRBD2. Germline values: CDR1 SGDLS, CDR2 YYNGEE. The CDR3 sequence is 16 residues long. The trim removed 0 bases at V and 2 bases at J, leaving 7 bases unmatched. The CDR3 nucleotides are TGTGCCAGCAGCGTAGAACGGAGCGGGATGCAAGAGACCCAGTACTTC. Its protein product is CASSVERSGMQETQYF.

The chain is built from TRBV4-2 and TRBJ2-7; 13 bases align to TRBD2. The CDR3 totals 17 residues. After removal of 1 base from V and 3 bases from J, the junction contained 6 bases not matched to a gene. Per germline, CDR1 LGHNA and CDR2 YNFKEQ. The chain's CDR3 is CASSQGTSGRSSYEQYF. Here the CDR3 DNA reads TGTGCCAGCAGCCAAGGGACTAGCGGGAGATCTAGCTACGAGCAGTACTTC.

This rearrangement joins TRBV11-2 to TRBJ1-1, with no clear D. Germline assignment: CDR1 SGHAT and CDR2 FQNNGV. V lost 2 bases to trimming and J lost 0 bases, with 7 bases between them. This CDR3 comprises 14 residues. The DNA for the CDR3 is TGTGCCAGCAGCTTATGGGCGCTGAACACTGAAGCTTTCTTT. Amino acids: CASSLWALNTEAFF.

This chain uses TRBV25-1 with TRBJ2-5; weak D call: TRBD2 (6 bases). The CDR3 loop spans 10 amino acids. Trimming removed 8 bases at V and 7 bases at J, with 8 bases between. Germline CDR1 is MGHDK and CDR2 is SYGVNS. CDR3 nucleotides: TGTGCCAGCGAGGGAGGGACCCAGTACTTC. It is translated as CASEGGTQYF.

V is TRBV5-6 and J is TRBJ1-4; 8 bases are a match to TRBD1. The J segment lost 7 bases and the V segment lost 3 bases, leaving 8 bases of the junction unmatched. The CDR3 length is 15 residues. The V gene's germline CDR1 is SGHDT and CDR2 YYEEEE. CDR3 sequence reads: CASSSPGQVAEKLFF. The CDR3 region has the DNA TGTGCCAGCAGCTCCCCGGGACAGGTAGCTGAAAAACTGTTTTTT. The whole variable domain, remainder taken from reference TRBV5-6 and TRBJ1-4, is DAGVTQSPTHLIKTRGQQVTLRCSPKSGHDTVSWYQQALGQGPQFIFQYYEEEERQRGNFPDRFSGHQFPNYSSELNVNALLLGDSALYLCASSSPGQVAEKLFFGSGTQLSVL.

This clone was picked up a small number of times. The rearrangement joins TRBV5-1 to TRBJ2-3, with 9 bases aligning to TRBD2. The CDR3 runs 16 residues. With 4 bases clipped from V and 0 bases from J, the junction kept 6 bases outside the gene matches. Germline loops: CDR1 SGHRS, CDR2 YFSETQ. In DNA form, the CDR3 reads TGCGCCAGCAGCAATCTAGCGGGAATAAGCACAGATACGCAGTATTTT. Its protein is CASSNLAGISTDTQYF.

As for this clone: This same CDR3 is encoded by further DNA sequences in the sample. The chain is built from TRBV4-2 and TRBJ1-5; possibly TRBD1 for D (6 bases). The germline V gene encodes CDR1 LGHNA and CDR2 YNFKEQ. The ends were cut back, 3 bases at V and 5 bases at J, with 14 bases in the middle. The CDR3 has 15 amino acids. CDR3: CASSQGGRGHQPQHF. The CDR3 DNA follows: TGTGCCAGCAGCCAGGGGGGTCGGGGGCATCAGCCCCAGCATTTT.

The rearrangement links TRBV7-2 to TRBJ2-1, with D maybe TRBD2 (5 bases). This CDR3 comprises 14 residues. Trimming took 1 base from V and 4 from J, leaving 8 bases between them. Germline CDR1 reads SGHTA; CDR2 reads FQGNSA. CDR3 coding DNA: TGTGCCAGCAGCTTAGTTTGGGAGTACAATGAGCAGTTCTTC. Its translation: CASSLVWEYNEQFF.

The chain links TRBV30 to TRBJ2-5; D remains unclear. The length of the CDR3 is 14 residues. The germline CDR1 and CDR2 sequences are GTSNPN and SVGIG (reference sequence). Trimming took 0 bases from V and 5 from J, leaving 13 bases between them. The CDR3 sequence: CAWSVHMVRETQYF. The CDR3 bases are TGTGCCTGGAGTGTCCACATGGTTCGGGAGACCCAGTACTTC.

The table lists this clone with a few counts. The genes are TRBV28 and TRBJ2-3, with TRBD2 as a possible D gene (7 bases). This CDR3 region has 13 residues. Germline CDR1 and CDR2: MDHEN and SYDVKM. Trimming shortened V by 8 bases and J by 5 bases, and 14 bases separated the two germline ends. CDR3 residues: CASLRGALDTQYF. CDR3 in DNA: TGTGCCAGCTTACGGGGGGCATTAGATACGCAGTATTTT.

The genes are TRBV27 and TRBJ2-3; a weak D match, TRBD1 (6 bases). CDR3 size: 14 residues. The V end lost 8 bases, the J end lost 3 bases, and 15 bases lay between the germline ends. Germline values: CDR1 MNHEY, CDR2 SMNVEV (reference sequence). This chain's CDR3 is CASGQGQGTDTQYF. Here the CDR3 DNA reads TGTGCCAGCGGCCAGGGGCAGGGTACAGATACGCAGTATTTT.

The chain combines TRBV9 with TRBJ1-2; 7 bases map to TRBD1. The CDR3 spans 15 residues. V shed 0 bases and J 2 bases; nucleotides not matched to a gene: 4. Germline V gene data show CDR1 as SGDLS and CDR2 as YYNGEE. The DNA of the CDR3 is TGTGCCAGCAGCGTAGCCAGACAGGGCAACTATGGCTACACCTTC. The encoded protein is CASSVARQGNYGYTF.

The chain carries TRBV7-6 and TRBJ2-7; D is tentatively TRBD1 or TRBD2 (7 bases each). Germline loops: CDR1 SGHVS, CDR2 FNYEAQ. V was clipped by 5 bases and J by 3 bases, with 17 bases between them. The CDR3 is made up of 15 amino acids. The CDR3 DNA is TGTGCCAGCAGCCCAGGGGGGGGGCCGAACTACGAGCAGTACTTC. This codes for CASSPGGGPNYEQYF.

This clone has only one observation. This chain joins TRBV30 and TRBJ2-3, with 9 bases aligning to TRBD2. V lost 1 base, J lost 2 bases, and 7 bases stayed unmatched. The V gene's germline CDR1 is GTSNPN and CDR2 SVGIG (reference sequence). The CDR3 spans 16 residues. CDR3 sequence (DNA): TGTGCCTGGAGTGGAGACCTAGCGGGGTCCACAGATACGCAGTATTTT. It yields the protein CAWSGDLAGSTDTQYF.

This chain connects TRBV6-6 to TRBJ1-3; no firm D call. Trimming pared 5 bases from V and 1 base from J, leaving 6 bases between. Per the germline V gene, CDR1 is MNHNY and CDR2 is SVGAGI (reference sequence). The CDR3 is made up of 13 amino acids. The CDR3 region has the DNA TGTGCCAGCAGTACGACATCTGGAAACACCATATATTTT. It yields the protein CASSTTSGNTIYF.

The rearrangement links TRBV30 to TRBJ1-5, with 10 positions matching TRBD1. The CDR3 is made up of 14 amino acids. V was clipped by 3 bases and J by 4 bases; unmatched bases: 3. Looked up from germline, CDR1 is GTSNPN and CDR2 is SVGIG (reference sequence). The CDR3: CAWSVGQGNQPQHF. The CDR3 coding sequence is TGTGCCTGGAGCGTGGGACAGGGGAATCAGCCCCAGCATTTT.

The rearrangement joins TRBV2 to TRBJ1-4; no clear D. The germline gives CDR1 SNHLY, CDR2 FYNNEI. The CDR3 extends over 13 amino acids. The V gene lost 8 bases and the J gene lost 3 bases, with 10 bases spanning the gap. The CDR3, as DNA: TGTGCCAGCCTCGGGATCGCTAATGAAAAACTGTTTTTT. This translates into CASLGIANEKLFF.

Only a few counts were recorded for this clone. The J gene is TRBJ2-5, the V gene TRBV11-2, with 10 bases lining up with TRBD2. The junction had 19 bases not matched to a gene; V was cut back by 6 bases and J by 6 bases. The CDR3 contains 18 residues. Germline lookup yields CDR1 SGHAT and CDR2 FQNNGV. CDR3 protein: CASSHGQGAGGSLKTQYF. CDR3 DNA sequence: TGTGCCAGCAGTCATGGACAGGGAGCGGGAGGGTCTCTAAAGACCCAGTACTTC.

The V gene is TRBV10-2, the J gene TRBJ1-1; TRBD1 matches 9 bases. Germline V gene sequence: CDR1 WSHSY, CDR2 SAAADI. The V and J ends lost 4 bases and 5 bases, in that order; junction bases with no gene match: 5. This CDR3 has 14 residues. The CDR3 nucleotides read TGCGCCAGCAGTGGGAACAGGGGGCGGACTGAAGCTTTCTTT. Protein sequence: CASSGNRGRTEAFF.

The chain is built from TRBV6-5 and TRBJ1-3; D is unclear. The CDR3 covers 14 residues. V lost 3 bases and J lost 10, with 16 bases in between. Germline lookup yields CDR1 MNHEY and CDR2 SVGAGI. The CDR3 DNA follows: TGTGCCAGCAGTTATTTCCCGTCGGAAGGGACCATATATTTT. Amino acids: CASSYFPSEGTIYF.

The rearrangement joins TRBV2 to TRBJ1-2; TRBD1 might be the D (5 bases). Trimming left V 3 bases short and J 6 bases short, with 20 bases between. The CDR3 is 16 amino acids. CDR1 SNHLY and CDR2 FYNNEI come from the germline V gene. CDR3 nucleotides: TGTGCCAGCAGTGACGGGGCAATACCGCTAAGGGATGGCTACACCTTC. Translated: CASSDGAIPLRDGYTF.

This chain uses TRBV5-1 with TRBJ2-1; 11 nucleotides match TRBD2. CDR1 is SGHRS and CDR2 is YFSETQ in the germline V gene. With 6 bases clipped from V and 5 bases from J, the junction kept 10 bases outside the gene matches. The CDR3 totals 16 residues. CDR3 bases: TGCGCCAGCATGTCCTTCTTAGCGGGAGGGAACAATGAGCAGTTCTTC. Its translation: CASMSFLAGGNNEQFF.

For this clone: One end of the junction fails to match germline, which may point to a read error. The gene calls are TRBV7-7 and TRBJ2-5; D is unclear. CDR3 length equals 14 residues. Germline lookup yields CDR1 SSHAT and CDR2 FNYEAQ (reference sequence). The CDR3 spells CASSLGSYQETQYF. In nucleotides, the CDR3 is TGTGCTAGCAGCTTAGGTTCCTACCAAGAGACCCAGTACTTC.